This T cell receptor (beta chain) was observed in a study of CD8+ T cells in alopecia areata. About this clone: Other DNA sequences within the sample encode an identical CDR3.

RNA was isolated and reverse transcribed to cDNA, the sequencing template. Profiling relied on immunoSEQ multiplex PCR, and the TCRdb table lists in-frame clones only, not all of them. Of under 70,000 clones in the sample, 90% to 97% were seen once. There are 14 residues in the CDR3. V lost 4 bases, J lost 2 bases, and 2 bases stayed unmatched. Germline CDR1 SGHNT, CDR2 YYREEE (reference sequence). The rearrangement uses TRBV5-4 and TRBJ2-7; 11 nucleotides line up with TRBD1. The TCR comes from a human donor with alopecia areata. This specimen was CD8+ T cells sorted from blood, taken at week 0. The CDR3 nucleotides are TGTGCCAGCAGCCCGGGACAGGGGGCCTACGAGCAGTACTTC. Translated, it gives CASSPGQGAYEQYF.